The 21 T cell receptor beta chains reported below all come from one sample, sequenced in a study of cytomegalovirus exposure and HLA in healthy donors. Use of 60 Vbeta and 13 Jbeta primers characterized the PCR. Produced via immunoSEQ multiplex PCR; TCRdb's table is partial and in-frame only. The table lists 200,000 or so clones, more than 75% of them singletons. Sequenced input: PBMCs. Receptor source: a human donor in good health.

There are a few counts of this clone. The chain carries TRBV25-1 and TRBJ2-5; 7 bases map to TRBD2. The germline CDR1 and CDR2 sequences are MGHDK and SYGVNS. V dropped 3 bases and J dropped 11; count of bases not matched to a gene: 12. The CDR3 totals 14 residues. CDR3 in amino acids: CASSDSSGSSKQYF. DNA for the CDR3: TGTGCCAGCAGTGATTCTAGCGGATCTTCCAAGCAGTACTTC.

The CDR3 region is CASSSAGNTIYF. The CDR3 coding sequence is TGTGCCAGCAGCTCCGCTGGAAACACCATATATTTT. The genes are TRBV5-4 and TRBJ1-3; D gene uncertain. This CDR3 has 12 amino acids. V dropped 3 bases and J dropped 2 bases, with 3 bases sitting between them. Germline CDR1 is SGHNT and CDR2 is YYREEE (reference sequence). Based on the CDR3 plus reference TRBV5-4 and TRBJ1-3, the full variable domain is ETGVTQSPTHLIKTRGQQVTLRCSSQSGHNTVSWYQQALGQGPQFIFQYYREEENGRGNFPPRFSGLQFPNYSSELNVNALELDDSALYLCASSSAGNTIYFGEGSWLTVV.

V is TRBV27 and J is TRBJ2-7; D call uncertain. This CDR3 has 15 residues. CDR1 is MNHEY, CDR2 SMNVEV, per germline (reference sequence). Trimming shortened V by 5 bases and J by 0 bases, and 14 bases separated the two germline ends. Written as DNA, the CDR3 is TGTGCCAGCAGTCAAGACTCTACCAGCTCCTACGAGCAGTACTTC. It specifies CASSQDSTSSYEQYF.

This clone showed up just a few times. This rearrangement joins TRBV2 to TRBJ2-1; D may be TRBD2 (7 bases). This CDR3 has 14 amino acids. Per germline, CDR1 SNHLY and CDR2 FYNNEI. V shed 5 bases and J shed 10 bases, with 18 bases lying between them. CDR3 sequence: CASSIRGEGVEQFF. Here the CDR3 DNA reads TGTGCCAGCAGTATAAGGGGGGAGGGAGTAGAGCAGTTCTTC.

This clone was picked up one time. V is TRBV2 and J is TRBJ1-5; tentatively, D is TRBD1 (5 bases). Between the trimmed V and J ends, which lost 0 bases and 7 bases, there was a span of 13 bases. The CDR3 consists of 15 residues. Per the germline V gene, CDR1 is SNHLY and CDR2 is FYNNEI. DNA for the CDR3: TGTGCCAGCAGTGAAGCGCCAGGGTACGGACAGCCCCAGCATTTT. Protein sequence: CASSEAPGYGQPQHF.

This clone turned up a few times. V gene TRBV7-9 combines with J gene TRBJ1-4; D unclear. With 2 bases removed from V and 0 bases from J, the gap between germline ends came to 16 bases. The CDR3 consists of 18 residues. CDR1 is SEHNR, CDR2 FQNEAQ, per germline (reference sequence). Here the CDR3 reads CASSLTRAVFSTNEKLFF. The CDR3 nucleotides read TGTGCCAGCAGCTTAACGCGGGCGGTTTTTTCAACTAATGAAAAACTGTTTTTT.

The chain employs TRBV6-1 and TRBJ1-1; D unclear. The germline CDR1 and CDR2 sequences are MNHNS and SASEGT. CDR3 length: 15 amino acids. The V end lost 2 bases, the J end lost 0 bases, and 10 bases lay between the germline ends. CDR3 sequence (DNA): TGTGCCAGCAGTGAAAGAGATCCTTTGAACACTGAAGCTTTCTTT. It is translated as CASSERDPLNTEAFF.

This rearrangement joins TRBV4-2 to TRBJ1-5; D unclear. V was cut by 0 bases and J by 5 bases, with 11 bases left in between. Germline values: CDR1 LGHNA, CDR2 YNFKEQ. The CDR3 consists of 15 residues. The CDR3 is CASSQELRTHQPQHF. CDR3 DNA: TGTGCCAGCAGCCAAGAGCTCAGAACCCATCAGCCCCAGCATTTT.

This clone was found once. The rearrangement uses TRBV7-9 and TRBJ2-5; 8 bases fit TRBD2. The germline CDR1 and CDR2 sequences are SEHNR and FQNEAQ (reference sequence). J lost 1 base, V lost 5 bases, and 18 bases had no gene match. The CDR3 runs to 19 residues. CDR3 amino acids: CASSPSRGLAGLFQETQYF. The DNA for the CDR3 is TGTGCCAGCAGCCCCTCCCGGGGCCTAGCGGGCCTTTTCCAAGAGACCCAGTACTTC.

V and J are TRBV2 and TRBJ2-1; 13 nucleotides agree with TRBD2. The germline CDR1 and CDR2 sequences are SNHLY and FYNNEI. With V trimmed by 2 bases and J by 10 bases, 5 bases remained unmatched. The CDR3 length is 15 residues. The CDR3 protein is CASSERTSGSKEQFF. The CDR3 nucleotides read TGTGCCAGCAGTGAACGGACTAGCGGGAGCAAGGAGCAGTTCTTC.

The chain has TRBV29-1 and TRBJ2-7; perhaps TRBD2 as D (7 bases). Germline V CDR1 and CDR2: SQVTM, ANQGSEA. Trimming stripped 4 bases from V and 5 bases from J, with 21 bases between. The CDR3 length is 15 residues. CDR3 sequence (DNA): TGCAGCGTTGCGGATGGACGGGGGGCTAAGGACGAGCAGTACTTC. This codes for CSVADGRGAKDEQYF.

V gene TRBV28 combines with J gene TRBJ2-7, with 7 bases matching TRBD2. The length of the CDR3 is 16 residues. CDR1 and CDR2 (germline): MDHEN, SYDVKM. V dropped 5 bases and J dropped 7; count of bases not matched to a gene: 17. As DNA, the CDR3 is TGTGCCAGCAGTCCCCGAGTAGCGGGCACCCTGTGGGAGCAGTACTTC. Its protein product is CASSPRVAGTLWEQYF.

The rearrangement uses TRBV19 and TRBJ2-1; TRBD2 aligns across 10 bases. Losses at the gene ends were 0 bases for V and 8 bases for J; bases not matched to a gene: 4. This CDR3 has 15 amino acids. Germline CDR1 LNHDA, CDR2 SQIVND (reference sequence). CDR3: CASSIDPSGSDEQFF. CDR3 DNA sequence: TGTGCCAGTAGTATAGATCCTAGCGGGAGTGATGAGCAGTTCTTC.

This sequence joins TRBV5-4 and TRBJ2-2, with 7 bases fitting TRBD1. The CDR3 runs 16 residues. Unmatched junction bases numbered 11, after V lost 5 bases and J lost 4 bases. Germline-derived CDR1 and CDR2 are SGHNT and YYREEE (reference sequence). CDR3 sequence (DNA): TGTGCCAGCAGATCTAACAGGGGCTTAAGCACCGGGGAGCTGTTTTTT. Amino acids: CASRSNRGLSTGELFF.

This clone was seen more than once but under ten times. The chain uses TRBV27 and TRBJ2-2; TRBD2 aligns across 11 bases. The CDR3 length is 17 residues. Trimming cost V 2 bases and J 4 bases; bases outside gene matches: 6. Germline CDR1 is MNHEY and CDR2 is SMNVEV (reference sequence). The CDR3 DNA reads TGTGCCAGCAGTTTAACTAGCGGGAGAGGTACCACCGGGGAGCTGTTTTTT. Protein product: CASSLTSGRGTTGELFF.

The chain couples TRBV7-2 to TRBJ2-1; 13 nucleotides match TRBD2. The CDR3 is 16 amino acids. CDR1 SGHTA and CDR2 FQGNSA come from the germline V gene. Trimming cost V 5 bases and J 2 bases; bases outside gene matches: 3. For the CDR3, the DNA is TGTGCCAGCAGCCCCGGGACTAGCGGGACCTACAATGAGCAGTTCTTC. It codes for CASSPGTSGTYNEQFF.

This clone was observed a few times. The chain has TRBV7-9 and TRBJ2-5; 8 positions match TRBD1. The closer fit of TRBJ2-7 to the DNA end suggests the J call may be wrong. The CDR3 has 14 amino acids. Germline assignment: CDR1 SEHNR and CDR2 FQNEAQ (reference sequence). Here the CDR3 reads CASSLGTGTYEQYF. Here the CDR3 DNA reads TGTGCCAGCAGCTTAGGGACAGGGACCTACGAGCAGTACTTC.

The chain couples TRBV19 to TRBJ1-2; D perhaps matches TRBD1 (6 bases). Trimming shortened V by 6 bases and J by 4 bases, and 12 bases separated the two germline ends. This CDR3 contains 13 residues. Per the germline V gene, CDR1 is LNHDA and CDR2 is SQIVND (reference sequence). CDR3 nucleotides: TGTGCCAGTAGAGGCAGGGGAAGCTATGGCTACACCTTC. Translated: CASRGRGSYGYTF.

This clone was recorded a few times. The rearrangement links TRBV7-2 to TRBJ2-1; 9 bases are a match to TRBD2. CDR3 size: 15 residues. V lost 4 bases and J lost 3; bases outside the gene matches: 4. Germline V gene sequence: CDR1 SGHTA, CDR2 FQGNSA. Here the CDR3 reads CASSSSGNYYNEQFF. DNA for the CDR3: TGTGCCAGCAGCTCTAGCGGGAATTACTACAATGAGCAGTTCTTC.

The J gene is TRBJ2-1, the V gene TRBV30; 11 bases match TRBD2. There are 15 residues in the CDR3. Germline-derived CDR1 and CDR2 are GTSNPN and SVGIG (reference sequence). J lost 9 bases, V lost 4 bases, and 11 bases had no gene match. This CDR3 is CAWNPLAGVFREQFF. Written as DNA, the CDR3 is TGTGCCTGGAACCCACTAGCGGGAGTCTTCCGTGAGCAGTTCTTC.

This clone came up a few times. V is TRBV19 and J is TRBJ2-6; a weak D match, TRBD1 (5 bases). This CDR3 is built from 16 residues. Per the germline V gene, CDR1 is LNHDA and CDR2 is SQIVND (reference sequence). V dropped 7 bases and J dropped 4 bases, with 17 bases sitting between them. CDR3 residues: CASTPRGGVGANVLTF. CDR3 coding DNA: TGTGCCAGTACCCCTAGGGGTGGGGTAGGGGCCAACGTCCTGACTTTC. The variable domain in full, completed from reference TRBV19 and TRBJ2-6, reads DGGITQSPKYLFRKEGQNVTLSCEQNLNHDAMYWYRQDPGQGLRLIYYSQIVNDFQKGDIAEGYSVSREKKESFPLTVTSAQKNPTAFYLCASTPRGGVGANVLTFGAGSRLTVL.